The present T cell receptor (beta chain) was sequenced within a study of Ad26.COV2.S vaccination and SARS-CoV-2 variants. The treatment denotes: approximately 18 received Ad26.COV2.S at low or high dose, single or two shots; about 5 received placebo; per-sample allocation not given. Sampling was performed 63 days after the first vaccine or placebo injection. The method was immunoSEQ multiplex PCR; TCRdb's version includes in-frame clones alone and lacks a portion of them. Here the sample spans around 300,000 clones, about 88% being singletons. Germline CDR1 reads LGHDT; CDR2 reads YNNKEL (reference sequence). The length of the CDR3 is 15 residues. The ends lost 6 bases at V and 3 bases at J; junction bases unmatched: 9.

V gene TRBV3-1 (or the pseudogene TRBV3-2) combines with J gene TRBJ2-5; TRBD1 agrees at 8 bases. This clonotype originated in a person between 18 and 60 years old who received the Ad26.COV2.S COVID-19 vaccine or a placebo. The starting material was peripheral blood, obtained in a trial of Ad26.COV2.S vaccine versus placebo. In DNA, the CDR3 is TGTGCCAGCAGGGAGGTAGGGACAGGAAAAGAGACCCAGTACTTC. This translates into CASREVGTGKETQYF.